Shown below are 27 T cell receptor beta chains from a single sample sequenced in a study of cytomegalovirus exposure and HLA in healthy donors. Use of 60 Vbeta and 13 Jbeta primers characterized the PCR. The method was immunoSEQ multiplex PCR; TCRdb's version includes in-frame clones alone and lacks a portion of them. The sample includes roughly 78,000 clones, less than 75% of them seen just once. Material: PBMCs. The receptors stem from a man under 40 in good health and CMV-seropositive.

The chain is built from TRBV19 and TRBJ1-5; 10 bases line up with TRBD1. Germline trimming cut 5 bases from V and 0 bases from J; bases unmatched to any gene: 10. Looked up from germline, CDR1 is LNHDA and CDR2 is SQIVND (reference sequence). CDR3 size: 18 residues. CDR3 DNA sequence: TGTGCCAGTAGTCTCCCGGACAGGGGGGGTTATAGCAATCAGCCCCAGCATTTT. Its translation: CASSLPDRGGYSNQPQHF.

This clone has only a few counts. The rearrangement links TRBV4-2 to TRBJ2-2; 7 bases line up with TRBD1. There are 15 residues in the CDR3. After removal of 4 bases from V and 3 bases from J, the junction contained 5 bases not matched to a gene. Germline lookup yields CDR1 LGHNA and CDR2 YNFKEQ. In DNA, the CDR3 is TGTGCCAGCAGCCCCCTTACAGGGGACACCGGGGAGCTGTTTTTT. Protein: CASSPLTGDTGELFF.

This sequence joins TRBV9 and TRBJ2-6; 9 positions agree with TRBD2. The trim removed 2 bases at V and 2 bases at J, leaving 5 bases unmatched. The CDR3 extends over 17 amino acids. Germline CDR1 is SGDLS and CDR2 is YYNGEE. This chain's CDR3 is CASSVGGGAPGANVLTF. For the CDR3, the DNA is TGTGCCAGCAGCGTGGGCGGGGGGGCCCCTGGGGCCAACGTCCTGACTTTC.

This chain connects TRBV28 to TRBJ1-2, with 8 positions matching TRBD1. V gave up 4 bases and J gave up 8 bases; unmatched junction bases: 6. Germline V gives CDR1 MDHEN, CDR2 SYDVKM. The CDR3 has 13 amino acids. The CDR3 coding sequence is TGTGCCAGCAGTTCAGCGGACAGGGTGGGCTACACCTTC. Translating gives CASSSADRVGYTF.

V is TRBV2 and J is TRBJ1-5; a weak D match, TRBD1 (5 bases). This CDR3 is built from 16 residues. V gave up 3 bases and J gave up 2 bases, with 14 bases separating them. Per the germline V gene, CDR1 is SNHLY and CDR2 is FYNNEI. The CDR3 DNA reads as TGTGCCAGCAGTGACAGGGAAGGGCCTGGCAATCAGCCCCAGCATTTT. This sequence encodes CASSDREGPGNQPQHF. Filled out from reference TRBV2 and TRBJ1-5, the complete variable domain reads EPEVTQTPSHQVTQMGQEVILRCVPISNHLYFYWYRQILGQKVEFLVSFYNNEISEKSEIFDDQFSVERPDGSNFTLKIRSTKLEDSAMYFCASSDREGPGNQPQHFGDGTRLSIL.

J is TRBJ1-2 and V is TRBV2, with 7 bases aligning to TRBD1. The V gene's germline CDR1 is SNHLY and CDR2 FYNNEI. CDR3 size: 15 residues. Germline trimming cut 6 bases from V and 7 bases from J; bases unmatched to any gene: 14. The CDR3 region has the DNA TGTGCCAGCAGCGCAACTGATGGGACAGTGGGTGGCTACACCTTC. Encoded protein: CASSATDGTVGGYTF.

This sequence joins TRBV7-9 and TRBJ1-2; weak D call: TRBD1 (6 bases). This CDR3 has 14 residues. V shed 6 bases and J shed 8 bases, with 19 bases lying between them. Germline-derived CDR1 and CDR2 are SEHNR and FQNEAQ (reference sequence). The CDR3 DNA reads TGTGCCAGCAGTAAAATTGGACAGCTCTTCGGCTACACCTTC. Translating gives CASSKIGQLFGYTF. Filled out from reference TRBV7-9 and TRBJ1-2, the complete variable domain reads DTGVSQNPRHKITKRGQNVTFRCDPISEHNRLYWYRQTLGQGPEFLTYFQNEAQLEKSRLLSDRFSAERPKGSFSTLEIQRTEQGDSAMYLCASSKIGQLFGYTFGSGTRLTVV.

CDR3 sequence reads: CASSFVDGDTDTQYF. The CDR3, as DNA: TGTGCCAGCAGCTTCGTAGACGGGGACACAGATACGCAGTATTTT. This chain links TRBV5-6 with TRBJ2-3, with D possibly being TRBD2 (5 bases). CDR1 and CDR2 (germline): SGHDT, YYEEEE. This CDR3 has 15 amino acids. Trimming took off 2 bases at V and 2 bases at J, with 12 bases between the two ends.

The V and J genes are TRBV29-1 and TRBJ2-3; 9 nucleotides match TRBD2. Losses at the gene ends were 3 bases for V and 4 bases for J; bases not matched to a gene: 17. This CDR3 has 18 residues. Germline CDR1 SQVTM, CDR2 ANQGSEA. The CDR3 spells CSVDRGRGGREGADTQYF. The CDR3 nucleotides are TGCAGCGTTGACCGGGGCAGAGGGGGGCGGGAGGGGGCAGATACGCAGTATTTT.

The gene calls are TRBV29-1 and TRBJ2-1, with TRBD1 matching over 10 bases. CDR1 and CDR2 from the germline V gene are SQVTM and ANQGSEA. This CDR3 is 12 amino acids long. J gave up 9 bases and V 7 bases, and 6 bases lay outside the gene matches. The CDR3 is CSARDRGFEQFF. CDR3 bases: TGCAGCGCCCGGGACAGGGGCTTTGAGCAGTTCTTC.

CDR3 coding DNA: TGTGCCAGCAGTGAGGGGACAGGAGAGACCCAGTACTTC. Residues: CASSEGTGETQYF. The chain has TRBV6-1 and TRBJ2-5; 8 bases line up with TRBD1. V trimming: 3 bases; J trimming: 4 bases; junction bases outside the gene matches: 1. The CDR3 sequence is 13 residues long. The V gene's germline CDR1 is MNHNS and CDR2 SASEGT.

This clone showed up just a few times. This chain links TRBV28 with TRBJ1-1, with 10 bases that match TRBD1. Germline values: CDR1 MDHEN, CDR2 SYDVKM. Trimming at V came to 4 bases and at J to 5 bases, leaving 7 bases not matched to a gene. There are 15 residues in the CDR3. The CDR3 loop is CASSSHGTGVTEAFF. CDR3 nucleotides: TGTGCCAGCAGTTCCCACGGGACAGGGGTTACTGAAGCTTTCTTT.

A remark on this clone: The same CDR3 arises from other DNA sequences in this sample as well. The chain carries TRBV5-1 and TRBJ1-1; TRBD1 matches at 7 bases. Germline CDR1 reads SGHRS; CDR2 reads YFSETQ. Germline trimming cut 4 bases from V and 5 bases from J; bases unmatched to any gene: 8. This CDR3 spans 14 amino acids. The CDR3 DNA sequence: TGCGCCAGCAGCGCACGACAGGGACGGACTGAAGCTTTCTTT. Amino acid sequence: CASSARQGRTEAFF.

The rearrangement links TRBV27 to TRBJ1-2; TRBD1 is a possible D gene (6 bases). Germline V gene sequence: CDR1 MNHEY, CDR2 SMNVEV (reference sequence). The V gene lost 5 bases and the J gene lost 5 bases, with 18 bases spanning the gap. The CDR3 runs to 15 residues. CDR3 sequence: CASSGIRGGDYGYTF. The CDR3, as DNA: TGTGCCAGCAGTGGGATTAGGGGGGGGGATTATGGCTACACCTTC.

The chain carries TRBV5-4 and TRBJ2-1, with 7 bases lining up with TRBD2. The CDR3 extends over 17 amino acids. Germline V gene lookup returns CDR1 SGHNT and CDR2 YYREEE (reference sequence). With 0 bases clipped from V and 3 bases from J, the junction kept 9 bases outside the gene matches. CDR3 loop: CASSLGDGGSGYNEQFF. The DNA of the CDR3 is TGTGCCAGCAGCTTGGGTGACGGGGGGTCCGGCTACAATGAGCAGTTCTTC.

The chain has TRBV10-3 and TRBJ2-7, with 8 nucleotides matching TRBD1. This CDR3 has 15 residues. Germline lookup yields CDR1 ENHRY and CDR2 SYGVKD. V lost 0 bases to trimming and J lost 4 bases; unmatched junction nucleotides: 5. The CDR3, as DNA: TGTGCCATCAGTGAGTCGATCAGGGGGCCATACGAGCAGTACTTC. It encodes CAISESIRGPYEQYF.

The chain joins TRBV5-1 to TRBJ1-5; possible D gene TRBD1, 5 bases. V shed 2 bases and J shed 6 bases, with 12 bases lying between them. Looked up from germline, CDR1 is SGHRS and CDR2 is YFSETQ. The CDR3 is 14 residues long. CDR3 DNA: TGCGCCAGCAGCTTAGTAGGGGATACTCAGCCCCAGCATTTT. Encoded protein: CASSLVGDTQPQHF.

The chain uses TRBV7-2 and TRBJ1-4; a possible D gene is TRBD1 (6 bases). Trimming pared 2 bases from V and 5 bases from J, leaving 15 bases between. The CDR3 has 16 residues. CDR1 and CDR2 (germline): SGHTA, FQGNSA. The CDR3 loop reads CASSLWGGAGNEKLFF. CDR3 bases: TGTGCCAGCAGCTTATGGGGGGGCGCCGGGAATGAAAAACTGTTTTTT.

This sequence joins TRBV29-1 and TRBJ2-1; 9 bases fit TRBD2. This CDR3 has 16 amino acids. The V gene's germline CDR1 is SQVTM and CDR2 ANQGSEA. V dropped 4 bases and J dropped 0; count of bases not matched to a gene: 7. The CDR3 DNA reads as TGCAGCGTTGCTAGCGGGACAAGGAGCTCCTACAATGAGCAGTTCTTC. Its translation: CSVASGTRSSYNEQFF.

V gene TRBV7-2 combines with J gene TRBJ2-1; TRBD2 is a possible D gene (5 bases). The CDR3 length is 14 residues. Looked up from germline, CDR1 is SGHTA and CDR2 is FQGNSA. V lost 7 bases and J 5 bases, leaving 15 bases between the germline ends. CDR3 protein: CASTAKIGNNEQFF. CDR3 bases: TGTGCCAGCACAGCCAAGATCGGGAACAATGAGCAGTTCTTC. The variable domain in full, with the rest retrieved from reference TRBV7-2 and TRBJ2-1, is GAGVSQSPSNKVTEKGKDVELRCDPISGHTALYWYRQSLGQGLEFLIYFQGNSAPDKSGLPSDRFSAERTGGSVSTLTIQRTQQEDSAVYLCASTAKIGNNEQFFGPGTRLTVL.

The chain has TRBV5-1 and TRBJ2-5, with a weak D call TRBD2 (6 bases). Looked up from germline, CDR1 is SGHRS and CDR2 is YFSETQ. The CDR3 runs to 14 residues. The germline V and J ends were trimmed by 0 bases and 4 bases, with 10 bases remaining between them. The CDR3 DNA sequence: TGCGCCAGCAGCTTGGCCCTGGGGGGAGAGACCCAGTACTTC. Translation: CASSLALGGETQYF. Combining the CDR3 with reference TRBV5-1 and TRBJ2-5 gives the whole variable domain KAGVTQTPRYLIKTRGQQVTLSCSPISGHRSVSWYQQTPGQGLQFLFEYFSETQRNKGNFPGRFSGRQFSNSRSEMNVSTLELGDSALYLCASSLALGGETQYFGPGTRLLVL.

V is TRBV20-1 and J is TRBJ1-1; no reliable D call. Trimming removed 6 bases at V and 7 bases at J, with 9 bases between. The CDR3 has 10 residues. The germline gives CDR1 DFQATT, CDR2 SNEGSKA (reference sequence). The CDR3 DNA reads TGCAGTGCCGTTGGCAATGAAGCTTTCTTT. Amino acids: CSAVGNEAFF.

The chain couples TRBV7-2 to TRBJ1-1; D not resolved. CDR1 is SGHTA, CDR2 FQGNSA, per germline. The CDR3 spans 14 residues. Trimming stripped 3 bases from V and 0 bases from J, with 8 bases between. The CDR3 sequence is CASSFDTMNTEAFF. CDR3 sequence (DNA): TGTGCCAGCAGCTTTGACACAATGAACACTGAAGCTTTCTTT.

This clone was seen only a few times. This chain joins TRBV6-5 and TRBJ1-1; D perhaps matches TRBD1 (5 bases). V was pared by 0 bases and J by 7 bases, with 12 bases between. The CDR3 has 14 residues. Germline V gene data show CDR1 as MNHEY and CDR2 as SVGAGI. CDR3 region: CASSYSWIQGEAFF. CDR3 nucleotides: TGTGCCAGCAGTTACTCTTGGATCCAGGGTGAAGCTTTCTTT.

The V and J genes are TRBV7-9 and TRBJ2-7, with D unclear. Germline-derived CDR1 and CDR2 are SEHNR and FQNEAQ (reference sequence). The CDR3 covers 14 residues. The V end was cut by 10 bases, the J end by 1 base, with 17 bases between. DNA for the CDR3: TGTGCCACGGAGAGGCTTTCCCCTTCCTACGAGCAGTACTTC. Translated: CATERLSPSYEQYF.

Concerning this clone: The germline gene is not matched at one end of the junction; a read error may be the cause. The chain uses TRBV4-3 and TRBJ2-1; 9 bases match TRBD1. In germline, CDR1 is LGHNA, CDR2 YSLEER. This CDR3 is built from 15 residues. The CDR3 loop reads CANSRQGETYNEQFF. The DNA of the CDR3 is TGCGCCAACAGCCGACAGGGGGAAACCTACAATGAGCAGTTCTTC.

The chain is built from TRBV9 and TRBJ2-5; 8 nucleotides align to TRBD1. After removal of 2 bases from V and 5 bases from J, the junction contained 8 bases not matched to a gene. From germline, CDR1 is SGDLS and CDR2 YYNGEE. The CDR3 spans 15 residues. CDR3 loop: CASSVAGGLEETQYF. The CDR3 region has the DNA TGTGCCAGCAGCGTGGCAGGGGGCCTAGAGGAGACCCAGTACTTC.